The rows below give T cell receptor beta chains drawn from one sample of a study of CD8 T cells in ankylosing spondylitis. TCRdb reprocessed the 5' RACE reads with MiXCR, giving one entry per CDR3 protein. The sample includes some 270,000 distinct CDR3 sequences, roughly a third seen only once; the top ten take approximately 4.4%. The sequenced material came from blood, either unsorted or a sorted T cell fraction (not recorded which). The receptors were gathered from a male donor with ankylosing spondylitis or in good health (not recorded which). The CDR3 runs from the conserved cysteine through the conserved F or W. D genes are given only for firm matches. Clone sizes are given selectively: once, few, many, or a class where the clone is expanded.

few	TRBV5-4	TRBJ2-7	TRBD1	CASSSAGQGIGEQYF	TGTGCCAGCAGCTCGGCGGGACAGGGGATAGGCGAGCAGTACTTC
once	TRBV12-3/TRBV12-4	TRBJ2-3	.	CASSFRQPMGTDTQYF	TGTGCCAGCAGTTTCAGACAGCCTATGGGCACAGATACGCAGTATTTT
.	TRBV29-1	TRBJ2-3	.	CSVPTGASTDTQYF	TGCAGCGTCCCCACGGGGGCGAGCACAGATACGCAGTATTTT
few	TRBV27	TRBJ1-2	.	CASSLNWGANYGYTF	TGTGCCAGCAGTCTAAACTGGGGGGCTAACTATGGCTACACCTTC
once	TRBV3-1	TRBJ2-2	.	CASRWTSRPGELFF	TGTGCCAGCAGGTGGACAAGCAGGCCCGGGGAGCTGTTTTTT
.	TRBV15	TRBJ2-7	.	CATSRAAGFQYF	TGTGCCACCAGCAGAGCCGCAGGGTTTCAGTACTTC
.	TRBV7-9	TRBJ2-5	.	CASRRTAGEETQYF	TGTGCCAGCAGACGGACAGCCGGCGAGGAGACCCAGTACTTC
.	TRBV20-1	TRBJ2-4	.	CSARDGTDQAKNMQYF	TGCAGTGCTAGAGATGGAACAGATCAAGCCAAAAACATGCAGTACTTC
.	TRBV3-1	TRBJ2-1	.	CASSPTGSSGSYNEQFF	TGTGCCAGCAGCCCCACAGGGTCCTCGGGCTCCTACAATGAGCAGTTCTTC
few	TRBV20-1	TRBJ1-6	.	CSASKTTNSPLHF	TGCAGTGCTAGTAAAACAACCAATTCACCCCTCCACTTT
few	TRBV7-3	TRBJ2-3	TRBD1	CASSSGQGEDTQYF	TGTGCCAGCAGCTCGGGACAGGGTGAGGATACGCAGTATTTT
few	TRBV12-3/TRBV12-4	TRBJ1-5	.	CASSLIQDSNQPQHF	TGTGCCAGCAGTTTAATACAAGATAGCAATCAGCCCCAGCATTTT
many	TRBV29-1	TRBJ2-1	.	CSVEQGRHEQFF	TGCAGCGTTGAACAGGGTCGGCATGAGCAGTTCTTC
.	TRBV10-1	TRBJ2-1	.	CASSDPGTDGAYNEQFF	TGCGCCAGCAGCGACCCCGGGACGGACGGAGCATACAATGAGCAGTTCTTC
.	TRBV6-1	TRBJ1-5	.	CASRPTASNQPQHF	TGTGCCAGCAGACCTACAGCTAGCAATCAGCCCCAGCATTTT
few	TRBV4-2	TRBJ1-2	TRBD1	CASSKERQGIYGYTF	TGTGCCAGCAGCAAGGAAAGACAGGGAATCTATGGCTACACCTTC
.	TRBV4-1	TRBJ2-2	.	CASSQVLGSNTGELFF	TGCGCCAGCAGCCAAGTTTTGGGGTCGAACACCGGGGAGCTGTTTTTT
.	TRBV29-1	TRBJ2-7	TRBD1	CSIQGGSSYEQYF	TGCAGCATCCAAGGGGGCAGCTCCTACGAGCAGTACTTC
.	TRBV12-3/TRBV12-4	TRBJ2-5	.	CASNVNRETQYF	TGTGCCAGCAACGTAAATCGGGAGACCCAGTACTTC
few	TRBV5-1	TRBJ2-1	TRBD1	CASSFGQVLMNNEQFF	TGCGCCAGCAGCTTCGGACAGGTCTTGATGAACAATGAGCAGTTCTTC
.	TRBV18	TRBJ2-2	TRBD1	CASSPQPGTANTGELFF	TGTGCCAGCTCACCACAGCCTGGGACAGCGAACACCGGGGAGCTGTTTTTT
few	TRBV20-1	TRBJ2-5	.	CSFRGQWETQYF	TGCAGTTTTCGAGGACAGTGGGAGACCCAGTACTTC
.	TRBV28	TRBJ1-1	TRBD1	CASSPTGHTMNTEAFF	TGTGCCAGCAGCCCGACAGGGCACACTATGAACACTGAAGCTTTCTTT
.	TRBV12-3/TRBV12-4	TRBJ2-7	.	CASSFKFRLIGRGPSTSYEQYF	TGTGCCAGCAGTTTTAAATTCCGCCTTATAGGCAGGGGACCATCAACCTCCTACGAGCAGTACTTC
.	TRBV27	TRBJ2-2	.	CASSLDGLGTGELFF	TGTGCCAGCAGTTTAGACGGGTTGGGCACCGGGGAGCTGTTTTTT
few	TRBV6-5	TRBJ2-7	TRBD1	CASSYSPQGAVEQYF	TGTGCCAGCAGTTACTCGCCACAGGGGGCGGTCGAGCAGTACTTC
.	TRBV20-1	TRBJ1-5	TRBD1	CSARGLTGGPQHF	TGCAGTGCTAGAGGCCTCACAGGGGGGCCCCAGCATTTT
.	TRBV3-1	TRBJ1-3	TRBD1	CASSYTEGTDTIYF	TGTGCCAGCAGCTATACTGAAGGGACAGACACCATATATTTT
many	TRBV29-1	TRBJ2-7	TRBD2	CSVVGGAYEQYF	TGCAGCGTCGTCGGGGGGGCCTACGAGCAGTACTTC
.	TRBV10-3	TRBJ2-7	TRBD1	CAISEGQGDEQYF	TGTGCCATCAGTGAGGGACAGGGTGACGAGCAGTACTTC
few	TRBV6-1	TRBJ2-7	.	CASTSRGTGTLYEQYF	TGTGCCAGCACCAGCCGGGGCACCGGGACCCTCTACGAGCAGTACTTC
.	TRBV5-6	TRBJ1-1	.	CASSRRGTWNTEAFF	TGTGCCAGCAGCCGGAGGGGCACTTGGAACACTGAAGCTTTCTTT
.	TRBV15	TRBJ2-5	.	CATSRDLGTEETQYF	TGTGCCACCAGCAGAGATTTGGGGACGGAAGAGACCCAGTACTTC
few	TRBV27	TRBJ2-7	TRBD2	CASSLSGTSYYEQYF	TGTGCCAGCAGTTTATCGGGGACTAGCTACTACGAGCAGTACTTC